This TCR beta chain was sequenced for a study of cytomegalovirus exposure and HLA in healthy donors. Germline lookup yields CDR1 MDHEN and CDR2 SYDVKM. V shed 9 bases, J shed 5 bases, and the junction held 11 bases outside the gene matches. This CDR3 has 15 amino acids. With 60 Vbeta and 13 Jbeta primers, the PCR was carried out. Per the study methods: A later analysis tallied some 80 million unique TCR beta chains, about 12 million of them shared. Measured with immunoSEQ multiplex PCR; TCRdb has only the in-frame clones, and not every one. V, J and clone size are those of that table, while D and trimming were read from the DNA. The table shows about 190,000 clones, with 84% occurring only once.

The sequencing sample was made of PBMCs. The chain combines TRBV28 with TRBJ2-1; TRBD1 agrees at 9 bases. The TCR sequence derives from a boy aged 5-17 years in good health and CMV-seronegative. The CDR3 region has the DNA TGTGCCAGATCGAGCCCCCGGGACAGGGACAATGAGCAGTTCTTC. Translating it yields CARSSPRDRDNEQFF. The variable domain in full, with the rest retrieved from reference TRBV28 and TRBJ2-1, is DVKVTQSSRYLVKRTGEKVFLECVQDMDHENMFWYRQDPGLGLRLIYFSYDVKMKEKGDIPEGYSVSREKKERFSLILESASTNQTSMYLCARSSPRDRDNEQFFGPGTRLTVL.